This T cell receptor (beta chain) stems from a study of blood T cells in healthy people across ages. Trimming shortened V by 5 bases and J by 2 bases, and 12 bases separated the two germline ends. Germline V lookup: CDR1 SGHTA, CDR2 FQGNSA. CDR3 size: 14 residues. This clonotype has ten or more counts. It was with a sample-barcoded 5' primer and a J-beta primer mix that a second PCR of roughly 7 to 12 cycles was run. From the 5' RACE reads, TCRdb called clonotypes with MiXCR, one entry per CDR3 protein. The sample consists of 900,000 to 950,000 distinct CDR3 sequences, 25% to 30% of them appearing once. These data also featured in a second study, about T cells of mothers and their children.

V and J are TRBV7-2 and TRBJ1-2, with D uncertain. The origin of this receptor is a woman between 35 and 50 years old in good health. Sequencing was carried out using blood. The CDR3 region has the DNA TGTGCCAGCAGCCCTTGGACGGGCAACTATGGCTACACCTTC. Its protein is CASSPWTGNYGYTF.